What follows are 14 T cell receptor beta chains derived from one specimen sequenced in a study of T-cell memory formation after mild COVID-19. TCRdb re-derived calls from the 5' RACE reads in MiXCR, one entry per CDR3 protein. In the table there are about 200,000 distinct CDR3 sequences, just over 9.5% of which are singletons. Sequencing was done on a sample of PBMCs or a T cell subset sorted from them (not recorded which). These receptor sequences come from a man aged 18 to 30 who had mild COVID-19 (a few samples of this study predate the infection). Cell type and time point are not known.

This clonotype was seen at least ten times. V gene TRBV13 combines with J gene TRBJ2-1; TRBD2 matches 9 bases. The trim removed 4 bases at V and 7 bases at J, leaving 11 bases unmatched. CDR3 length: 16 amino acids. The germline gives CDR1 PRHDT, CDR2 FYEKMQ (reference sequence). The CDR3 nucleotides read TGTGCCAGCAGCTCTACCGGGGTAGCGGGGGAAAATGAGCAGTTCTTC. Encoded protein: CASSSTGVAGENEQFF.

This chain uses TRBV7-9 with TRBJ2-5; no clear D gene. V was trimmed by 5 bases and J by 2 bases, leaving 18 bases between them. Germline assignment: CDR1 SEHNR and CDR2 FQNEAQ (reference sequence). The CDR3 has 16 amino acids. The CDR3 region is CASSPPRAGWQETQYF. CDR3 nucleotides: TGTGCCAGCAGCCCGCCTCGGGCAGGATGGCAAGAGACCCAGTACTTC.

The CDR3 DNA reads as TGTGCCAGCAGCCCCAGCCTACTAGCGGGAGCGCAGTATTTT. Translation: CASSPSLLAGAQYF. This chain connects TRBV7-3 to TRBJ2-3; 11 bases line up with TRBD2. Germline assignment: CDR1 SGHTA and CDR2 FQGTGA. This CDR3 contains 14 residues. With 5 bases clipped from V and 10 bases from J, the junction kept 8 bases outside the gene matches.

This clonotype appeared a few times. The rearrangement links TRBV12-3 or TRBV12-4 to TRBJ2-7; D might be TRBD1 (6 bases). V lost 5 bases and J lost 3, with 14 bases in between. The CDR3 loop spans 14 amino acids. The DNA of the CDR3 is TGTGCCAGCAGTCTACAGGGCGAGTACTACGAGCAGTACTTC. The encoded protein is CASSLQGEYYEQYF.

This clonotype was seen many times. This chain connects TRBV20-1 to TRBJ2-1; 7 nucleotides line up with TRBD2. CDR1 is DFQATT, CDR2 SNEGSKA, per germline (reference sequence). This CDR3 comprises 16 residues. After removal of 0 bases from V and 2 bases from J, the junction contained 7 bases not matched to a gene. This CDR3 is CSARDTSGGPYNEQFF. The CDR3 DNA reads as TGCAGTGCTAGAGATACCTCGGGGGGTCCCTACAATGAGCAGTTCTTC.

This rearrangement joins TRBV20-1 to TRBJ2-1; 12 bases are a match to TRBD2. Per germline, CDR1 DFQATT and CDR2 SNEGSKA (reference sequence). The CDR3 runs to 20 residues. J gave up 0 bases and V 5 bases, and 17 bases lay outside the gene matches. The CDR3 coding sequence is TGCAGTGCTTCTCTTCGACTAGCGGGGGTAACCTACTTCTCCTACAATGAGCAGTTCTTC. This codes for CSASLRLAGVTYFSYNEQFF.

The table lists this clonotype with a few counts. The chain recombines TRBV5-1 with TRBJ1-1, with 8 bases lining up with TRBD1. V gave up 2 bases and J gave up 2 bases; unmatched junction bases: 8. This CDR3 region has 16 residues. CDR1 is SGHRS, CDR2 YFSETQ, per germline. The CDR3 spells CASSLRVDRGNTEAFF. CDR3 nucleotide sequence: TGCGCCAGCAGCTTAAGGGTCGACAGGGGAAACACTGAAGCTTTCTTT.

CDR3 residues: CASSRSLGEQPQHF. The DNA for the CDR3 is TGTGCCAGCAGTAGGTCGTTAGGAGAGCAGCCCCAGCATTTT. This chain uses TRBV12-3 or TRBV12-4 with TRBJ1-5; D gene ambiguous. Trimming left V 5 bases short and J 7 bases short, with 15 bases between. The CDR3 runs 14 residues.

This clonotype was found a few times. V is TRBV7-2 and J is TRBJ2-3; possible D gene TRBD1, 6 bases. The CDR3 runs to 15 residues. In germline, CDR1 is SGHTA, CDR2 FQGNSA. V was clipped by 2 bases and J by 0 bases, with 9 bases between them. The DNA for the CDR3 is TGTGCCAGCAGCTTAATGAGGGGGAGCACAGATACGCAGTATTTT. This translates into CASSLMRGSTDTQYF.

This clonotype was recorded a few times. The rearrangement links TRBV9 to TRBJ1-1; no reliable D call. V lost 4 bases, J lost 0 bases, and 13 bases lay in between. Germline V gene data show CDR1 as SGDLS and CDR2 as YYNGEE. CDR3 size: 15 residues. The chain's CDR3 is CASSPSGSMNTEAFF. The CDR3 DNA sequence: TGTGCCAGCAGCCCTAGTGGAAGTATGAACACTGAAGCTTTCTTT.

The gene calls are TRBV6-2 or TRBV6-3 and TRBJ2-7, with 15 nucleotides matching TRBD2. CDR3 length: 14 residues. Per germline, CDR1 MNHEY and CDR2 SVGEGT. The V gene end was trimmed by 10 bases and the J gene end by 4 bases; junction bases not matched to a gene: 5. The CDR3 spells CATEGTSGGYEQYV. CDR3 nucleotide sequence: TGTGCCACCGAGGGGACTAGCGGGGGGTACGAGCAGTACGTC.

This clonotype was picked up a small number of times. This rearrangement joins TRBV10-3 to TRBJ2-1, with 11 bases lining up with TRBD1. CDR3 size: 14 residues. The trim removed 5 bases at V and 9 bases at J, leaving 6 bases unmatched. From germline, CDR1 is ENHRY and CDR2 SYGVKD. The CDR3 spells CAISPRTGGGEQFF. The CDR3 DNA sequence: TGTGCCATCAGTCCTCGGACAGGGGGCGGTGAGCAGTTCTTC.

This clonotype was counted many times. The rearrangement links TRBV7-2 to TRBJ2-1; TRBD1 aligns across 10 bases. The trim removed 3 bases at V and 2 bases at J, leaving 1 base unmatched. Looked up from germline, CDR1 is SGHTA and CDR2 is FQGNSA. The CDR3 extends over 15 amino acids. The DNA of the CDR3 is TGTGCCAGCAGCTTGGACAGGGGGACCTACAATGAGCAGTTCTTC. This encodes CASSLDRGTYNEQFF. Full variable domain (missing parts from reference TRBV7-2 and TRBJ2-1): GAGVSQSPSNKVTEKGKDVELRCDPISGHTALYWYRQSLGQGLEFLIYFQGNSAPDKSGLPSDRFSAERTGGSVSTLTIQRTQQEDSAVYLCASSLDRGTYNEQFFGPGTRLTVL.

The CDR3 spells CASSAHSIQETQYF. DNA of the CDR3: TGTGCCAGCAGCGCCCACAGCATACAAGAGACCCAGTACTTC. The gene calls are TRBV9 and TRBJ2-5; D gene ambiguous. The CDR3 spans 14 residues. The ends were cut back, 3 bases at V and 2 bases at J, with 11 bases in the middle. Germline loops: CDR1 SGDLS, CDR2 YYNGEE.